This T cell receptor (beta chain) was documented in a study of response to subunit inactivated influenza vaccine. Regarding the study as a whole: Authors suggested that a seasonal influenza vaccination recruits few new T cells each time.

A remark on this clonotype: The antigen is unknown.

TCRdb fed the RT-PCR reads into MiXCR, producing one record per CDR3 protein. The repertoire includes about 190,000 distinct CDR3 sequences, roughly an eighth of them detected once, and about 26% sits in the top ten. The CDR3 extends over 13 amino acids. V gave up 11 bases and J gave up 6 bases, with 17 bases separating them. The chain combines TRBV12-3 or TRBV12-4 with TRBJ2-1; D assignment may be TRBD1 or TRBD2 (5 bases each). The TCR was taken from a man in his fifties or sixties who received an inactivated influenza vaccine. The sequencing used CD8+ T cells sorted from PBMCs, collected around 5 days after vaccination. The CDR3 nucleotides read TGTGCCGTCAGCTCGGGGCACAGCAATGAGCAGTTCTTC. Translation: CAVSSGHSNEQFF.